One T cell receptor (beta chain) is described in this entry. Its target is unknown. Germline-derived CDR1 and CDR2 are SGDLS and YYNGEE. V was cut by 0 bases and J by 5 bases, with 8 bases left in between. The CDR3 is 13 amino acids. This sample stems from a study of radiation and T cells in renal cell carcinoma. Study-wide background: Nephrectomy followed 15 Gy stereotactic body radiation by 4 weeks. Study-wide results and limits: No pretreatment tumor biopsies were available for baseline clonotypes. In blood, top tumor clones expanded by 2 weeks, shrinking by 4.

Time point denoted: blood 2 weeks post-SBRT. The sample's treatment: 15 Gy SBRT to primary tumor, nephrectomy 4 weeks later. Serial blood draws occurred at baseline and 2 and 4 weeks post-SBRT. The protocol was immunoSEQ multiplex PCR, while the TCRdb copy is restricted to in-frame clones and leaves out a portion. Counted here are tens of thousands of clones, roughly four fifths occurring once; the ten biggest clones make up roughly 7%. J is TRBJ2-5 and V is TRBV9; D is ambiguous. The sample was blood, taken from a patient whose treatment included radiotherapy and nephrectomy. The TCR was taken from a man in his 60s with renal cell carcinoma. The CDR3 loop reads CASSVDRQETQYF. The CDR3 DNA reads TGTGCCAGCAGCGTAGACCGGCAGGAGACCCAGTACTTC.